This T cell receptor (beta chain) comes out of a study of T-cell memory formation after mild COVID-19. As for the study in general: TCR clusters were mostly donor specific.

Study results and limitations: A second wave expanding day 15 to 37 was CD4+-biased; contracting clones were balanced. That cross-reactive memory joined was suggested by some responding clones appearing in pre-infection memory.

The germline V gene encodes CDR1 SGHTA and CDR2 FQGTGA. The CDR3 runs to 16 residues. With 1 base clipped from V and 5 bases from J, the junction kept 7 bases outside the gene matches. Details on this clonotype: Its antigen remains unknown.

Using constant-segment primers, 5'RACE produced TCR alpha and TCR beta cDNA libraries carrying sample barcodes and UMIs. A single record per CDR3 protein comes from TCRdb applying MiXCR to the 5' RACE reads. The sample has 250,000 to 300,000 distinct CDR3 sequences, 15% to 20% seen once; the top ten hold over 20%. This chain joins TRBV7-3 and TRBJ2-3; 9 bases fit TRBD2. The material sequenced was PBMCs or a T cell subset sorted from them (not recorded which). The TCR sequence derives from a man between 18 and 29 years old who had mild COVID-19 (a few samples of this study predate the infection). Cell type and time point are not known. The chain's CDR3 is CASSLNAGGLGDTQYF. The CDR3 coding sequence is TGTGCCAGCAGCTTAAACGCGGGGGGGCTGGGAGATACGCAGTATTTT.